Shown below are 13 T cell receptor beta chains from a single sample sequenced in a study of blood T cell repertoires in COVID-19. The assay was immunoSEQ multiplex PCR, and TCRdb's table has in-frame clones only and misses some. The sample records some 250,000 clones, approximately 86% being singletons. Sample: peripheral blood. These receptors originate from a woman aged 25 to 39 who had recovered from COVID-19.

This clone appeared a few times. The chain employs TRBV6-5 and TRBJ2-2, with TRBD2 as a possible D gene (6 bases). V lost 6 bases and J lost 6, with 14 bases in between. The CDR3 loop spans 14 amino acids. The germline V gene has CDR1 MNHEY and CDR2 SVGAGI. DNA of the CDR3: TGTGCCAGCAGAGGGAGGCAGGCATCCGGGGAGCTGTTTTTT. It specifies CASRGRQASGELFF.

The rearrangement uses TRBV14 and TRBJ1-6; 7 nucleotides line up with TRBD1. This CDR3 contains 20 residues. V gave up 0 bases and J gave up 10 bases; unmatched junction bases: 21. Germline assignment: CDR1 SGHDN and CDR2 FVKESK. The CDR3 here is CASSQEGATGSTWGYSPLHF. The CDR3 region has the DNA TGTGCCAGCAGCCAAGAAGGTGCGACAGGGTCTACGTGGGGCTACTCACCCCTCCACTTT.

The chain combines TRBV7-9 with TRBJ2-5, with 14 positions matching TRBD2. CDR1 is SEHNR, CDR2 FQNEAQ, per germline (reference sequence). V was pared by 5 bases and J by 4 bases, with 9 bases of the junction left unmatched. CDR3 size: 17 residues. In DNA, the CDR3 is TGTGCCAGCAGCCCGGGACTAGCGGGGGCCAGGGGAGAGACCCAGTACTTC. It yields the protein CASSPGLAGARGETQYF.

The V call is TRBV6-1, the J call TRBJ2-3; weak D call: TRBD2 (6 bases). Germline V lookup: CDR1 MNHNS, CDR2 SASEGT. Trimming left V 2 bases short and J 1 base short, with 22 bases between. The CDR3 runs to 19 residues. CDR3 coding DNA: TGTGCCAGCAGTGAATTCGGGGGTCTAAGGACTACCCGCACAGATACGCAGTATTTT. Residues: CASSEFGGLRTTRTDTQYF.

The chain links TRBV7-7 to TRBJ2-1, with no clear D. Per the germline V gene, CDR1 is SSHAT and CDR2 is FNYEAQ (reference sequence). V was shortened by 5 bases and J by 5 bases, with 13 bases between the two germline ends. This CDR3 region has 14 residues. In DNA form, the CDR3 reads TGTGCCAGCAGCCCCCACCTTTTAGACAATGAGCAGTTCTTC. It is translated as CASSPHLLDNEQFF.

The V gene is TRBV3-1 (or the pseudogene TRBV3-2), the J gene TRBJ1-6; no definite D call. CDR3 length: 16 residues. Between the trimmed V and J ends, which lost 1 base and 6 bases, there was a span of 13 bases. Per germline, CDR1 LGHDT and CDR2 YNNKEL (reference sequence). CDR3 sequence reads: CASSQGSPVLNSPLHF. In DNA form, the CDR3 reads TGTGCCAGCAGCCAAGGGAGTCCAGTGCTTAATTCACCCCTCCACTTT.

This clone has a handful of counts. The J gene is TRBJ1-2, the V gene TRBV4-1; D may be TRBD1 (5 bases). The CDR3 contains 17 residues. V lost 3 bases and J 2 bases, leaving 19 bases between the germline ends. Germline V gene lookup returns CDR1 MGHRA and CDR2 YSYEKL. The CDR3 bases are TGCGCCAGCAGCCAGACGGGACTTTCGGGGGGAAACTATGGCTACACCTTC. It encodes CASSQTGLSGGNYGYTF.

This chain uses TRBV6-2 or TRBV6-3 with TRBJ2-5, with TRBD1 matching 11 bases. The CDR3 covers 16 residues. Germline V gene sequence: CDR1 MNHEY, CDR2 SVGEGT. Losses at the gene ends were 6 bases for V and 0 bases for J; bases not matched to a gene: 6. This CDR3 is CASSNRDRGYQETQYF. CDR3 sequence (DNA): TGTGCCAGCAGCAACCGGGACAGGGGGTACCAAGAGACCCAGTACTTC.

The DNA for the CDR3 is TGTGCCAGCAGCCCGAGTCCGACCTACGAGCAGTACTTC. This sequence encodes CASSPSPTYEQYF. The chain employs TRBV6-5 and TRBJ2-7; D is unresolved. From germline, CDR1 is MNHEY and CDR2 SVGAGI. V was pared by 6 bases and J by 2 bases, with 11 bases between. CDR3 size: 13 residues.

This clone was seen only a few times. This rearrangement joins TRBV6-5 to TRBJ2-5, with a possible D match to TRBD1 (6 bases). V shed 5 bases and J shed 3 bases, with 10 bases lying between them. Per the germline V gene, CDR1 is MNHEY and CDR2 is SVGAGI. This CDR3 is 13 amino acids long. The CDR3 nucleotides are TGTGCCAGCAGTACGGACAGCAAAGAGACCCAGTACTTC. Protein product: CASSTDSKETQYF.

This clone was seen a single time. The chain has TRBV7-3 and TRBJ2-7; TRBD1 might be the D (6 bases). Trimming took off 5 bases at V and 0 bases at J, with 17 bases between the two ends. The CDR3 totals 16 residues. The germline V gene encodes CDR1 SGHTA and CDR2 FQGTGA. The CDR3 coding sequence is TGTGCCAGCAGCCCTAGTGGGGACAATCCCTCCTACGAGCAGTACTTC. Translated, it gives CASSPSGDNPSYEQYF.

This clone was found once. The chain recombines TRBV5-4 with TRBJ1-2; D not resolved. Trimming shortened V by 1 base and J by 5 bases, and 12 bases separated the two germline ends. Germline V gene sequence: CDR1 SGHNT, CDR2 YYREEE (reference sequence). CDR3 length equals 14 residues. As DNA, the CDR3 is TGTGCCAGCAGCTTGCAAGCTGACGGGTATGGCTACACCTTC. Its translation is CASSLQADGYGYTF.

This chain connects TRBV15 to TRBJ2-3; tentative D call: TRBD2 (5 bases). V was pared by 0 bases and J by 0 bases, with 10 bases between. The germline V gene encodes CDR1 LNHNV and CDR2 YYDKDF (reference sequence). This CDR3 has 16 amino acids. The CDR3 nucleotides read TGTGCCACCAGCAGAGATCTACGGACTAGCACAGATACGCAGTATTTT. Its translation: CATSRDLRTSTDTQYF.